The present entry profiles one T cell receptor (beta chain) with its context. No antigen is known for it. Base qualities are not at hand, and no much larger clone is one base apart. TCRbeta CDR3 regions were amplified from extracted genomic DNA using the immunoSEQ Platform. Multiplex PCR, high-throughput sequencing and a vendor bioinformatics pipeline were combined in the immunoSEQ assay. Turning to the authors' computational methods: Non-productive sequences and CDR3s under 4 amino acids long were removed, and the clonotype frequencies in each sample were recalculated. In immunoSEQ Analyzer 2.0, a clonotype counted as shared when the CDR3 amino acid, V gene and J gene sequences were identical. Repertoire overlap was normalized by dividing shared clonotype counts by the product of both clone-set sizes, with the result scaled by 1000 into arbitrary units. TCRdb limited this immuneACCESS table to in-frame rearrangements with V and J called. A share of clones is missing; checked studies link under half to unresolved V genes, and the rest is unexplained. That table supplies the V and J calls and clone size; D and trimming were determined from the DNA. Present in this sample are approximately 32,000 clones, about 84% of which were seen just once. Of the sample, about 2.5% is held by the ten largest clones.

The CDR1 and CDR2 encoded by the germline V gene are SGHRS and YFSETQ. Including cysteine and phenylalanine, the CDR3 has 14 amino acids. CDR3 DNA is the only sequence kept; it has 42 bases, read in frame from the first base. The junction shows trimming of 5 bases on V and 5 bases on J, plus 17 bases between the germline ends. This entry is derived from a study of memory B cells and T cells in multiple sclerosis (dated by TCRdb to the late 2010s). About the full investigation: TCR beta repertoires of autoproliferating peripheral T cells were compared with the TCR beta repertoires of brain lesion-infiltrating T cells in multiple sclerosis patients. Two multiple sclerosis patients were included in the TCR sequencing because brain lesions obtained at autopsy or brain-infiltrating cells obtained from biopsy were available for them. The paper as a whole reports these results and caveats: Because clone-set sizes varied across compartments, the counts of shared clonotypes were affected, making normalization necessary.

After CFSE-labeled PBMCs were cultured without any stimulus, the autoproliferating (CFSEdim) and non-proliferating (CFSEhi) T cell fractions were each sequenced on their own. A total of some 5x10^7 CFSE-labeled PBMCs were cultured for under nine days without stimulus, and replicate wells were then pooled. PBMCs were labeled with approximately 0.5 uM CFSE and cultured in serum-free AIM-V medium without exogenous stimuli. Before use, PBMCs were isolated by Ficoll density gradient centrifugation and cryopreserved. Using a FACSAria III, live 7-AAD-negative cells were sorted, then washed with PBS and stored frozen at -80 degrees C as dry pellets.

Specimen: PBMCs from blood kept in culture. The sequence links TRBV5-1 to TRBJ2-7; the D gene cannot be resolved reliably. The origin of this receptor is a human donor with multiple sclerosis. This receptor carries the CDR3 CASSSPNPADEQYF. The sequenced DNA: TGCGCCAGCAGTTCACCTAACCCCGCCGACGAGCAGTACTTC. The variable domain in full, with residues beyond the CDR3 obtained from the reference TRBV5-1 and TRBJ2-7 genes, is KAGVTQTPRYLIKTRGQQVTLSCSPISGHRSVSWYQQTPGQGLQFLFEYFSETQRNKGNFPGRFSGRQFSNSRSEMNVSTLELGDSALYLCASSSPNPADEQYFGPGTRLTVT.